This entry features one T cell receptor beta chain sequence. Antigen unknown. The time point denotes: newly diagnosed GD, antithyroid drugs for less than 3 months. PBMC-derived RNA was used for the TCR library. With EDTA tubes as the receptacles, about 10 milliliters of peripheral blood were drawn. The data originate from a study of regulatory T cells in long-lasting Graves disease. Regarding the study as a whole: Persistent cases favored TRBV28, TRBJ1-2 and TRBJ2-5.

Germline values: CDR1 MDHEN, CDR2 SYDVKM. The V end was cut by 8 bases, the J end by 7 bases, with 21 bases between. This CDR3 comprises 15 residues. Library construction for TCR beta used iRepertoire HTBI primers and Arm-PCR of CDR3 regions. TCRdb itself ran the multiplex PCR reads through MiXCR, one entry per CDR3 protein. Here the sample spans 350,000 to 550,000 distinct CDR3 sequences, around 15% being singletons. This same sample was also taken into another study, of T cells in Graves' hyperthyroidism and ophthalmopathy. That report adds: If no ophthalmopathy progression occurred within 18 months, Graves' hyperthyroidism was stable. Primed by the HTBI set, a first-round RT-PCR was run on the TCR CDR3.

This specimen consisted of peripheral blood mononuclear cells (PBMCs), obtained at new diagnosis, from a patient treated with antithyroid drugs. The V call is TRBV28, the J call TRBJ2-1, with a possible D match to TRBD1 (5 bases). The TCR comes from a woman in her forties or fifties with Graves disease. For the CDR3, the DNA is TGTGCCAGCGAAGGCCGACAGCGACCCGGGAATGAGCAGTTCTTC. Its protein is CASEGRQRPGNEQFF.